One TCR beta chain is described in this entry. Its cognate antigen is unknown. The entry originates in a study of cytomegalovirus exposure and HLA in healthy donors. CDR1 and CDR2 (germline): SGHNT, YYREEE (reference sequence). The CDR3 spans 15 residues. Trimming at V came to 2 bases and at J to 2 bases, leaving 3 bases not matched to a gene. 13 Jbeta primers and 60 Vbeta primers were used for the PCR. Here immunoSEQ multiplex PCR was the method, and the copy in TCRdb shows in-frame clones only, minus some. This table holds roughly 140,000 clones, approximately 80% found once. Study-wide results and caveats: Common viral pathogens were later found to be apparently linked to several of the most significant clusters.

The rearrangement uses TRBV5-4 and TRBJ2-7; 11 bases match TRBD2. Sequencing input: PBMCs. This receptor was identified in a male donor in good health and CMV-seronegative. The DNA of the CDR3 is TGTGCCAGCAGCTTCACTAGCGGGGGCACCTACGAGCAGTACTTC. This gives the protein CASSFTSGGTYEQYF.